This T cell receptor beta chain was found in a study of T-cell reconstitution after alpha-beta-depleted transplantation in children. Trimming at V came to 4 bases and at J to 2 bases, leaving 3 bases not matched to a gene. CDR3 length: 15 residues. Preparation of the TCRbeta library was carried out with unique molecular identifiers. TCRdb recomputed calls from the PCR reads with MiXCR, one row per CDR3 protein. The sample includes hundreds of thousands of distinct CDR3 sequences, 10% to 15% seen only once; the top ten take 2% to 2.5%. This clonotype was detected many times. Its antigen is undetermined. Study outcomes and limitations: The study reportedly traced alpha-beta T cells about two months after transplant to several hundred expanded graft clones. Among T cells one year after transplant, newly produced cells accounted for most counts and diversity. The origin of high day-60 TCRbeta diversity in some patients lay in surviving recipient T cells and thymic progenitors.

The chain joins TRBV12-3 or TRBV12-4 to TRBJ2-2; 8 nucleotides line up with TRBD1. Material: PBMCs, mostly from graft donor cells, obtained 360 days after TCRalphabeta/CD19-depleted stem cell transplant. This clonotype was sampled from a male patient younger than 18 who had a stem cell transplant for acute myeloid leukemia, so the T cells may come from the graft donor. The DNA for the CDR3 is TGTGCCAGCAGTTCGACAGGGGTCAACACCGGGGAGCTGTTTTTT. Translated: CASSSTGVNTGELFF.